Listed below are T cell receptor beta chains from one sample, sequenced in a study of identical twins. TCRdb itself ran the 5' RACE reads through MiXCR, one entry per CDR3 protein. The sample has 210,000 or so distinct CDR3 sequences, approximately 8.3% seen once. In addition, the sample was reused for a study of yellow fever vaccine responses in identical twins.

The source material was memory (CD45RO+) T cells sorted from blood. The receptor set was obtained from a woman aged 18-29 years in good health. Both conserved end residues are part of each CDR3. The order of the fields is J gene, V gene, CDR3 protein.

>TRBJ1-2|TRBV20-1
CSARDGGLGYGYTF
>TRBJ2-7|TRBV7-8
CASSLLGNEQYF
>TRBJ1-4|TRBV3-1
CASSQAGGLGEKLFF
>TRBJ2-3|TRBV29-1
CSVEEGLAGSTDTQYF
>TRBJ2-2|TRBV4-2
CASSQGLAGDTGELFF
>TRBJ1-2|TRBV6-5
CASSLLPGQWLGYTF
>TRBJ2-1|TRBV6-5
CASSSSGGQYNEQFF
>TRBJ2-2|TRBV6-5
CASSWKKGQGSTGELFF
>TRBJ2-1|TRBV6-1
CASYYSGGARDEQFF
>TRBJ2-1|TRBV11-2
CASSTGTSDNNEQFF
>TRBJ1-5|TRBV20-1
CSARDLRIQHF
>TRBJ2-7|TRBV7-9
CASSLVPRSYEQYF
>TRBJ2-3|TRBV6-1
CASSRGLAPSGTDTQYF
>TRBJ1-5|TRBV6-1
CASRPYRGGQPQHF
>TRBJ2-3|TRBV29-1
CSALPLARTGLTDTQYF
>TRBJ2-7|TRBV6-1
CASRRPRASEQYF
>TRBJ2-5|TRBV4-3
CASSLAAGRSGETQYF
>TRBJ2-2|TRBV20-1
CSARLLAGGNGELFF
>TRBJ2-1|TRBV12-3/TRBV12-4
CASSFGTNEQFF
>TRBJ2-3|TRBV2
CASSLDDPRTDTQYF
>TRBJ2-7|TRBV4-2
CASSREGKDYEQYF
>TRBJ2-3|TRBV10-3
CAIRHTDTQYF
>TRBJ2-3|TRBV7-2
CASGETDTQYF
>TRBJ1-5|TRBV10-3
CAISESGGNQPQHF
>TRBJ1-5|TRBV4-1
CASSQGQDRQPQHF
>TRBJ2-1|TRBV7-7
CASSLVRESSEQFF
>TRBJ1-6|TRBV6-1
CASNGGFNTSPLHF
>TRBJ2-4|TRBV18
CASSPPTGSNIQYF
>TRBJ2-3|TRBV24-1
CATSDVAGIQYF
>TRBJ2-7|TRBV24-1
CATSDSRGQYF
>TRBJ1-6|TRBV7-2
CASNPSELSPLHF
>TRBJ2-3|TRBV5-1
CASSPTPKQGSTDTQYF
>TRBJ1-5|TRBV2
CASSEVSDYQPQHF
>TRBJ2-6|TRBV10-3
CAIRTRAAGSGANVLTF
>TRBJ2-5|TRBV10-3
CAIRDNLRQGETQYF
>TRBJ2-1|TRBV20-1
CSAQRGGLDEQFF
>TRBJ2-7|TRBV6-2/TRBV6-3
CASSPATSGSSYEQYF
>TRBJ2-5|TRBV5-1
CASSLKSQETQYF
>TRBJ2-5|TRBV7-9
CASSSGLGQQETQYF
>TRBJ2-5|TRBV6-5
CASSFADKLKETQYF
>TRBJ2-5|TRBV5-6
CASSFLGPTPTETQYF
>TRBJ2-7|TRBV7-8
CASSLEISAPGQYF
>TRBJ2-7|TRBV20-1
CSANKFPDYYEQYF
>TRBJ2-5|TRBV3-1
CASSQGGPGAQYF
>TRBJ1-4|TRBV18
CASSPSGATTNEKLFF
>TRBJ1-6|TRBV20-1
CSARVQGASYNSPLHF
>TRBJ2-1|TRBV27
CASSPVRGGLFSEQFF
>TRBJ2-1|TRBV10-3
CAIRKTGVNEQFF
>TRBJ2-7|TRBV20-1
CSAPGTSSYEQYF
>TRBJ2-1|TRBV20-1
CSARGLAGYEQFF
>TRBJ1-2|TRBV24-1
CATSDRQGTFGYTF
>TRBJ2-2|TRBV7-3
CASSYIGLSGELFF
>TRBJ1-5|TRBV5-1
CASSPSGGGSNQPQHF
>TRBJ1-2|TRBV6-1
CATGPHFYTF
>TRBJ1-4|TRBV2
CASNNRGLGEKLFF
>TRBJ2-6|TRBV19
CASSLRGGTGANVLTF
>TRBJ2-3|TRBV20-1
CSARVGQGITDTQFF